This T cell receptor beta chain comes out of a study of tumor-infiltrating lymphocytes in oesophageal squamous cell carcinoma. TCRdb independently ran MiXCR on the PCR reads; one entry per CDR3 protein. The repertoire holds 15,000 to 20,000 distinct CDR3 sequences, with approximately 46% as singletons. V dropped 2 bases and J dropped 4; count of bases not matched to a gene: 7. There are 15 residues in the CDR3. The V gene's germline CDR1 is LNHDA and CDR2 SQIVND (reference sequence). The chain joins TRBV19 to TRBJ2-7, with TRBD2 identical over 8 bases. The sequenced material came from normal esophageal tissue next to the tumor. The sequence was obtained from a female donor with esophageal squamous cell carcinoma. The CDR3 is CASSILSGSLYEQYF. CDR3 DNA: TGTGCCAGTAGTATACTGAGCGGGAGTTTGTACGAGCAGTACTTC.